This is a list of T cell receptor beta chains from one sample in a study of shared clonotypes between healthy human individuals. Produced via immunoSEQ multiplex PCR; TCRdb's table is partial and in-frame only. The table has about a million clones, 60% to 80% seen once; the top ten hold about 0.89%. The sequencing sample was made of memory CD4+ T cells from PBMCs. These receptors were obtained from a man younger than 35 in good health. Some clones in this sample may be carry-over from other donors' samples. Both conserved end residues are part of each CDR3.

14 TRBV6-1 CASSEGLASYGYTF
15 TRBV7-9 CASRRGQGSNYGYTF
12 TRBV4-1 CASSQTSHEQFF
14 TRBV5-1 CASSFSAGTDTQYF
13 TRBV5-4 CASSPAPQETQYF
12 TRBV4-2 CASSQDKGPLFF
14 TRBV9 CASSPRNYYNEQFF
13 TRBV14 CASSQNLYTEAFF
15 TRBV18 CASSPPGQGVLEQYF
16 TRBV2 CASSGRIQGLYEKLFF
16 TRBV28 CASRNLGQRLSYEQYF
15 TRBV5-1 CASSFGLADTGELFF
16 TRBV28 CASSLTGGAGANVLTF
15 TRBV2 CASSRQGKNTGELFF
14 TRBV6-1 CASRLWGTQETQYF
18 TRBV2 CASKMGRGSGNSYNEQFF
13 TRBV28 CASSPTGWETQYF
15 TRBV7-2 CASSLEGGQWETQYF
16 TRBV7-2 CASSLISGTVYNEQFF
16 TRBV4-3 CASSQDATAYNSPLHF
14 TRBV5-6 CASSFDRVLPPLHF
15 TRBV5-6 CASSLAGLGGYGYTF
13 TRBV25-1 CASSVKPNNEQFF
13 TRBV7-2 CASSPGRIYEQYF
15 TRBV5-8 CASSQGQVNNQPQHF
15 TRBV2 CASSSSSGGTDTQYF
15 TRBV5-4 CASSLGTGPNEKLFF
17 TRBV4-1 CASSQFPGLAGQETQYF
13 TRBV28 CASRRTNTGELFF
13 TRBV29-1 CSVEDSGGSPLHF
17 TRBV4-1 CASSQKGLAGNTDTQYF
16 TRBV5-8 CASSLAGGHGYNEQFF
16 TRBV5-6 CASSPIGTGVGYGYTF
14 TRBV30 CAWSVGGVTPEQYF
16 TRBV6-1 CASSELEGLPPYEQYF
14 TRBV7-8 CASSRTSGTDTQYF
14 TRBV5-1 CASSLGYPTDTQYF
14 TRBV30 CAWMVGGGADTQYF
13 TRBV18 CASSQGQQETQYF
15 TRBV10-3 CAIRQTSGRDNEQFF
13 TRBV4-2 CASRGASGNTIYF
14 TRBV2 CASRRPQMNYGYTF
20 TRBV19 CASSSHLGDRGPVNTGELFF
15 TRBV2 CASSGGQTLNQPQHF
17 TRBV9 CASSVGPGLAGGEEQFF
11 TRBV11-2 CASSLDTVSIF
15 TRBV19 CASKREISSYNEQFF
16 TRBV30 CAWSKGRGGSLNEQFF
16 TRBV29-1 CSVGGRASDLSEKLFF
19 TRBV27 CASSIRHTGPGGPSYEQYF
14 TRBV2 CASSVYSSDYGYTF
18 TRBV2 CASSAPGQGAMGFSGYTF
14 TRBV7-7 CASSIGTSAETQYF